The present T cell receptor beta chain was sequenced within a study of kidney transplant recipient with SARS-CoV-2 infection. This CDR3 contains 16 residues. V dropped 0 bases and J dropped 1 base, with 11 bases sitting between them. Germline values: CDR1 SGDLS, CDR2 YYNGEE. TCRdb used MiXCR to reprocess the reads, holding one entry per CDR3 protein. Among roughly 230,000 distinct CDR3 sequences listed, around 28% were seen once. The source material was a blood sample, sampled at baseline and on day 111 from a kidney transplant recipient. The receptor's source is a male patient aged 25 to 39 who had COVID-19 and was a kidney transplant recipient. Some of the T cells may derive from the graft donor. The V gene is TRBV9, the J gene TRBJ2-1; D not resolved. CDR3 sequence (DNA): TGTGCCAGCAGCGTAGGGCGCCAGGCTTCCTACAATGAGCAGTTCTTC. Translating gives CASSVGRQASYNEQFF.